One and the same sample provided the 7 T cell receptor beta chains below, sequenced in a study of cytomegalovirus exposure and HLA in healthy donors. Amplification used 60 Vbeta primers and 13 Jbeta primers. Some clones are missing from TCRdb's copy, which holds only in-frame ones; the method was immunoSEQ multiplex PCR. The table has 100,000 to 150,000 clones, around three quarters seen once; the top ten hold roughly 2%. The source material was PBMCs. The receptors were gathered from a man aged 18 to 35 in good health and CMV-seronegative.

The V call is TRBV27, the J call TRBJ2-7; no clear D gene. The germline V and J ends were trimmed by 4 bases and 2 bases, with 12 bases remaining between them. The CDR3 totals 14 residues. Germline V lookup: CDR1 MNHEY, CDR2 SMNVEV (reference sequence). The CDR3 DNA reads as TGTGCCAGCAGTTCCTCTAGAGGCCCCTACGAGCAGTACTTC. Protein: CASSSSRGPYEQYF.

The chain combines TRBV27 with TRBJ1-1, with D perhaps TRBD1 (6 bases). The CDR3 is 15 amino acids. The V and J ends lost 4 bases and 5 bases respectively, with 17 bases between them. The germline gives CDR1 MNHEY, CDR2 SMNVEV (reference sequence). For the CDR3, the DNA is TGTGCCAGCAGTTACTCTAGGACAGTACGAACTGAAGCTTTCTTT. Translating gives CASSYSRTVRTEAFF.

This sequence joins TRBV30 and TRBJ2-1, with a tentative D call TRBD2 (5 bases). This CDR3 comprises 12 residues. From germline, CDR1 is GTSNPN and CDR2 SVGIG (reference sequence). Between the trimmed V and J ends, which lost 8 bases and 8 bases, there was a span of 16 bases. CDR3 coding DNA: TGTGCCCTCGAAGCTAGCTTCGATGAGCAGTTCTTC. It specifies CALEASFDEQFF.

The chain recombines TRBV19 with TRBJ2-3; D remains unclear. The CDR3 runs 14 residues. Germline V gene sequence: CDR1 LNHDA, CDR2 SQIVND (reference sequence). V lost 3 bases, J lost 5 bases, and 12 bases lay in between. As DNA, the CDR3 is TGTGCCAGTAGTATTTGGCAGGCCAAAGATACGCAGTATTTT. Translation gives CASSIWQAKDTQYF.

The rearrangement uses TRBV27 and TRBJ1-5, with D possibly being TRBD1 (6 bases). Germline values: CDR1 MNHEY, CDR2 SMNVEV (reference sequence). The CDR3 is 12 residues long. Trimming took off 8 bases at V and 7 bases at J, with 12 bases between the two ends. The CDR3 sequence is CASGTGLQPQHF. The CDR3 DNA reads as TGTGCCAGCGGCACAGGGTTACAGCCCCAGCATTTT.

The gene calls are TRBV7-3 and TRBJ2-5; 8 bases match TRBD2. With 5 bases clipped from V and 9 bases from J, the junction kept 17 bases outside the gene matches. In germline, CDR1 is SGHTA, CDR2 FQGTGA. CDR3 size: 16 residues. DNA for the CDR3: TGTGCCAGCAGCCGCCAGGCGGGAGGCCCGGGGGGGGCCCAGTACTTC. Translated, it gives CASSRQAGGPGGAQYF.

The chain has TRBV30 and TRBJ2-7; TRBD2 matches at 12 bases. This CDR3 has 15 residues. The germline V gene has CDR1 GTSNPN and CDR2 SVGIG (reference sequence). After removal of 2 bases from V and 6 bases from J, the junction contained 8 bases not matched to a gene. In DNA, the CDR3 is TGTGCCTGGAGTATACCGACTAGCGGGAGTGTCGAGCAGTACGTC. Protein sequence: CAWSIPTSGSVEQYV.